The 31 T cell receptor beta chains presented below share a single source sample, sequenced in a study of identical twins. MiXCR, run by TCRdb on the 5' RACE reads, gives a single entry per CDR3 protein. The repertoire holds 400,000 or so distinct CDR3 sequences, approximately 9.1% seen once, with approximately 8.9% in the top ten. The sequenced sample consisted of naive T cells sorted from blood. All receptors come from a woman between 45 and 65 years old in good health.

The J gene is TRBJ1-1, the V gene TRBV7-8; D uncertain. V was pared by 3 bases and J by 0 bases, with 8 bases between. This CDR3 contains 14 residues. Germline CDR1 and CDR2: SGHVS and FQNEAQ. The chain's CDR3 is CASSFERLNTEAFF. The CDR3 DNA is TGTGCCAGCAGCTTCGAACGGTTGAACACTGAAGCTTTCTTT. Drawing the rest from reference TRBV7-8 and TRBJ1-1, the complete variable domain is GAGVSQSPRYKVAKRGQDVALRCDPISGHVSLFWYQQALGQGPEFLTYFQNEAQLDKSGLPSDRFFAERPEGSVSTLKIQRTQQEDSAVYLCASSFERLNTEAFFGQGTRLTVV.

This clonotype was seen at least ten times. V and J are TRBV10-3 and TRBJ1-2; a weak D match, TRBD1 (5 bases). V was pared by 3 bases and J by 1 base, with 9 bases between. The CDR3 has 14 residues. Germline CDR1 is ENHRY and CDR2 is SYGVKD. CDR3: CAISDAGLNYGYTF. Here the CDR3 DNA reads TGTGCCATCAGTGATGCGGGGCTTAACTATGGCTACACCTTC.

This chain links TRBV6-2 or TRBV6-3 with TRBJ2-3; TRBD2 might be the D (6 bases). The V end lost 5 bases, the J end lost 1 base, and 19 bases lay between the germline ends. Germline CDR1 MNHEY, CDR2 SVGEGT. This CDR3 is 17 amino acids long. CDR3 residues: CASSPGVRLARTDTQYF. DNA for the CDR3: TGTGCCAGCAGTCCCGGAGTGCGTCTAGCGCGCACAGATACGCAGTATTTT.

This clonotype came up a few times. The chain couples TRBV5-1 to TRBJ2-1; D unclear. CDR1 and CDR2 from the germline V gene are SGHRS and YFSETQ. This CDR3 has 15 residues. Trimming removed 1 base from V and 0 bases from J, with 8 bases in between. This chain's CDR3 is CASSLYPGSYNEQFF. The CDR3 nucleotides are TGCGCCAGCAGCTTGTATCCCGGCTCCTACAATGAGCAGTTCTTC.

This chain uses TRBV6-5 with TRBJ1-1, with D uncertain. Germline V gives CDR1 MNHEY, CDR2 SVGAGI. The CDR3 covers 15 residues. V was trimmed by 2 bases and J by 6 bases, leaving 16 bases between them. The CDR3 spells CASSYNRIFTSEAFF. The CDR3 DNA is TGTGCCAGCAGTTACAATAGGATCTTTACTTCTGAAGCTTTCTTT.

A note on this clonotype: The CDR3 carries no conserved terminal phenylalanine or tryptophan, so it likely arises from a read error. The chain links TRBV5-1 to TRBJ2-7, with TRBD2 identical over 11 bases. Germline V gives CDR1 SGHRS, CDR2 YFSETQ. Losses at the gene ends were 2 bases for V and 4 bases for J; bases not matched to a gene: 5. The CDR3 consists of 15 residues. CDR3: CASSFLAGGPYEQYL. Here the CDR3 DNA reads TGCGCCAGCAGCTTTTTAGCGGGAGGGCCATACGAGCAGTACTTA.

At least ten counts were recorded for this clonotype. This rearrangement joins TRBV11-3 to TRBJ2-5; D is perhaps TRBD1 (6 bases). The CDR3 consists of 16 residues. Germline V CDR1 and CDR2: SGHNT, YENEEA. V lost 1 base, J lost 1 base, and 13 bases lay in between. The DNA for the CDR3 is TGTGCCAGCAGCTTAGGAACCCGGGACACCCAAGAGACCCAGTACTTC. It is translated as CASSLGTRDTQETQYF.

This clonotype was observed a handful of times. The rearrangement uses TRBV11-3 and TRBJ2-7; 9 bases line up with TRBD1. Unmatched junction bases numbered 6, after V lost 6 bases and J lost 3 bases. This CDR3 comprises 14 residues. The germline V gene encodes CDR1 SGHNT and CDR2 YENEEA. CDR3 coding DNA: TGTGCCAGCAGTAGATGGGACAGGGTCTACGAGCAGTACGTC. Its protein is CASSRWDRVYEQYV.

This clonotype was observed a handful of times. CDR3 region: CSAPTSGRRPDTQYF. The CDR3 nucleotides read TGCAGTGCGCCTACTAGCGGGAGGCGACCAGATACGCAGTATTTT. The chain carries TRBV20-1 and TRBJ2-3; 12 nucleotides match TRBD2. CDR3 length: 15 residues. Germline V gene data show CDR1 as DFQATT and CDR2 as SNEGSKA (reference sequence). J was trimmed by 4 bases and V by 6 bases; bases with no gene match: 8.

This chain uses TRBV25-1 with TRBJ2-1, with TRBD1 as a possible D gene (6 bases). The V gene lost 6 bases and the J gene lost 4 bases, with 16 bases spanning the gap. CDR1 is MGHDK, CDR2 SYGVNS, per germline. The CDR3 runs 15 residues. DNA for the CDR3: TGTGCCAGCAGCGAACCCTTAGACAGGTACAATGAGCAGTTCTTC. Its translation is CASSEPLDRYNEQFF.

This clonotype was detected a few times. The J gene is TRBJ1-4, the V gene TRBV4-1, with 7 bases fitting TRBD1. V shed 3 bases and J 5 bases; nucleotides not matched to a gene: 6. Germline V gives CDR1 MGHRA, CDR2 YSYEKL. There are 15 residues in the CDR3. The CDR3 spells CASSQSGTVNEKLFF. The CDR3 bases are TGCGCCAGCAGCCAGAGCGGGACAGTAAATGAAAAACTGTTTTTT.

Notes on this clonotype: At one of its ends the junction is not consistent with the germline gene, which may arise from a read error. V is TRBV5-1 and J is TRBJ2-1; D is ambiguous. The CDR3 is made up of 12 amino acids. The germline V gene has CDR1 SGHRS and CDR2 YFSETQ. CDR3 nucleotide sequence: TGCGCCAGCTCCAGCTCCTACTATGAGCAGTTCTTC. Protein product: CASSSSYYEQFF.

The chain links TRBV7-9 to TRBJ2-1; tentatively, D is TRBD2 (6 bases). The CDR3 consists of 17 residues. V gave up 0 bases and J gave up 7 bases, with 19 bases separating them. Germline values: CDR1 SEHNR, CDR2 FQNEAQ (reference sequence). The CDR3 spells CASSLAARGGMRNEQFF. The CDR3 DNA sequence: TGTGCCAGCAGCTTAGCGGCTAGAGGCGGGATGCGGAATGAGCAGTTCTTC.

The chain recombines TRBV11-1 with TRBJ2-1; possible D gene TRBD2, 6 bases. The V and J ends lost 5 bases and 3 bases respectively, with 17 bases between them. CDR3 length: 16 residues. Germline-derived CDR1 and CDR2 are SGHAT and FQDESV (reference sequence). As DNA, the CDR3 is TGTGCCAGCAGCCCCGGGACTCCTTCCTTCTACAATGAGCAGTTCTTC. This codes for CASSPGTPSFYNEQFF.

There are a few counts of this clonotype. The gene calls are TRBV5-5 and TRBJ2-7; 8 bases agree with TRBD2. This CDR3 has 14 amino acids. The ends lost 4 bases at V and 2 bases at J; junction bases unmatched: 5. Per germline, CDR1 SGHKS and CDR2 YYEKEE (reference sequence). This CDR3 is CASSRAGDAYEQYF. The CDR3 DNA sequence: TGTGCCAGCAGCCGAGCGGGGGATGCCTACGAGCAGTACTTC.

The genes are TRBV24-1 and TRBJ2-3; no reliable D call. V was pared by 2 bases and J by 4 bases, with 9 bases between. Per germline, CDR1 KGHDR and CDR2 SFDVKD. This CDR3 has 14 residues. DNA of the CDR3: TGTGCCACCAGTGATTCAATTGCTTCAGATACGCAGTATTTT. Encoded protein: CATSDSIASDTQYF.

This clonotype was observed at least ten times. The rearrangement uses TRBV7-8 and TRBJ1-5, with D hard to call. Germline CDR1 reads SGHVS; CDR2 reads FQNEAQ. V was pared by 0 bases and J by 0 bases, with 12 bases between. The CDR3 runs 17 residues. CDR3 residues: CASSLARRTYSNQPQHF. CDR3 in DNA: TGTGCCAGCAGCTTAGCGCGAAGAACGTATAGCAATCAGCCCCAGCATTTT.

This sequence joins TRBV4-1 and TRBJ2-1, with D possibly called TRBD1 or TRBD2 (5 bases each). CDR3 length: 15 amino acids. CDR1 and CDR2 (germline): MGHRA, YSYEKL. V dropped 1 base and J dropped 6 bases, with 13 bases sitting between them. The CDR3 spells CASSQVATRGNEQFF. CDR3 DNA sequence: TGCGCCAGCAGCCAAGTAGCAACTAGGGGCAATGAGCAGTTCTTC.

This clonotype was found a few times. The chain recombines TRBV29-1 with TRBJ2-5; D is ambiguous. Trimming shortened V by 5 bases and J by 0 bases, and 16 bases separated the two germline ends. This CDR3 contains 15 residues. Germline V CDR1 and CDR2: SQVTM, ANQGSEA. CDR3 loop: CSVQAGSSYQETQYF. In DNA form, the CDR3 reads TGCAGCGTTCAGGCAGGCTCATCGTACCAAGAGACCCAGTACTTC.

Regarding this clonotype: Since a much larger clone is just one base distant, this may be a read error. The chain is built from TRBV27 and TRBJ2-1, with 8 bases matching TRBD2. CDR1 and CDR2 (germline): MNHEY, SMNVEV (reference sequence). The CDR3 spans 16 residues. V trimming: 11 bases; J trimming: 7 bases; junction bases outside the gene matches: 19. CDR3 region: CACARVSGSVGNEQFF. The CDR3 DNA reads TGTGCCTGCGCCCGAGTAAGCGGGAGCGTCGGGAATGAGCAGTTCTTC.

This clonotype was counted ten times or more. The genes are TRBV10-2 and TRBJ2-2; D not resolved. CDR1 WSHSY and CDR2 SAAADI come from the germline V gene. The CDR3 is made up of 13 amino acids. V was cut by 3 bases and J by 6 bases, with 8 bases left in between. The CDR3 DNA reads TGCGCCAGCAGTGATGGTGCAGCCGGGGAGCTGTTTTTT. Protein product: CASSDGAAGELFF.

CDR3 DNA sequence: TGCGCCAGCAGCACCCGAGGGGAGTCCTATGGCTACACCTTC. This gives the protein CASSTRGESYGYTF. The V call is TRBV5-1, the J call TRBJ1-2; D may be TRBD1 (5 bases). Trimming shortened V by 4 bases and J by 4 bases, and 14 bases separated the two germline ends. The CDR3 has 14 residues. Germline V gene data show CDR1 as SGHRS and CDR2 as YFSETQ.

The V and J genes are TRBV20-1 and TRBJ2-1, with D perhaps matching TRBD1 or TRBD2 (5 bases each). With 6 bases removed from V and 1 base from J, the gap between germline ends came to 10 bases. This CDR3 has 13 amino acids. Germline V gives CDR1 DFQATT, CDR2 SNEGSKA (reference sequence). The CDR3 region is CSARGASYNEQFF. The DNA for the CDR3 is TGCAGTGCCCGAGGGGCGTCCTACAATGAGCAGTTCTTC.

The chain has TRBV5-1 and TRBJ2-5; 12 bases are a match to TRBD2. This CDR3 comprises 17 residues. Germline lookup yields CDR1 SGHRS and CDR2 YFSETQ. V was pared by 1 base and J by 1 base, with 5 bases of the junction left unmatched. The CDR3 loop reads CASSLPGLAGAQETQYF. The CDR3 nucleotides read TGCGCCAGCAGCTTGCCGGGACTAGCGGGTGCCCAAGAGACCCAGTACTTC.

This clonotype was recorded a few times. The rearrangement links TRBV4-1 to TRBJ2-7; the D gene is possibly TRBD1 (6 bases). Germline loops: CDR1 MGHRA, CDR2 YSYEKL. This CDR3 has 13 amino acids. V lost 3 bases and J 4 bases, leaving 10 bases between the germline ends. The CDR3 loop reads CASSHPQGYEQYF. The DNA for the CDR3 is TGCGCCAGCAGCCATCCTCAGGGGTACGAGCAGTACTTC.

The chain is built from TRBV20-1 and TRBJ2-5; 8 bases line up with TRBD2. This CDR3 has 15 residues. Germline loops: CDR1 DFQATT, CDR2 SNEGSKA (reference sequence). The trim removed 4 bases at V and 4 bases at J, leaving 11 bases unmatched. CDR3 nucleotide sequence: TGCAGTGCTAAAAAACGGGAGGGCTTCGGAGAGACCCAGTACTTC. This translates into CSAKKREGFGETQYF.

There are a few counts of this clonotype. This chain connects TRBV7-8 to TRBJ2-7, with a weak D call TRBD2 (5 bases). V was trimmed by 2 bases and J by 4 bases, leaving 12 bases between them. Germline values: CDR1 SGHVS, CDR2 FQNEAQ. The CDR3 consists of 14 residues. The CDR3 loop reads CASSLWGALYEQYV. DNA of the CDR3: TGTGCCAGCAGCTTATGGGGAGCGTTGTACGAGCAGTACGTC.

This clonotype came up a few times. V and J are TRBV10-3 and TRBJ2-7; no reliable D call. CDR1 and CDR2 from the germline V gene are ENHRY and SYGVKD. Trimming stripped 0 bases from V and 4 bases from J, with 4 bases between. The CDR3 loop spans 12 amino acids. DNA for the CDR3: TGTGCCATCAGTGAGTCAGGTTACGAGCAGTACGTC. It translates to CAISESGYEQYV.

In this sample, this clonotype turned up a few times. The J gene is TRBJ2-2, the V gene TRBV5-8, with TRBD1 identical over 8 bases. V shed 6 bases, J shed 4 bases, and the junction held 8 bases outside the gene matches. Germline loops: CDR1 SGHTS, CDR2 YDEGEE. The length of the CDR3 is 15 residues. The CDR3 loop is CASKRTGSVTGELFF. The CDR3 DNA follows: TGTGCCAGCAAAAGGACAGGGTCCGTCACCGGGGAGCTGTTTTTT.

The rearrangement joins TRBV4-1 to TRBJ2-3; D might be TRBD2 (6 bases). Germline assignment: CDR1 MGHRA and CDR2 YSYEKL. The CDR3 has 16 amino acids. The germline V and J ends were trimmed by 1 base and 8 bases, with 19 bases remaining between them. The CDR3 protein is CASSQGPGLTDGTQYF. CDR3 coding DNA: TGCGCCAGCAGCCAAGGTCCGGGACTCACAGATGGTACGCAGTATTTT.

This clonotype was observed a few times. The genes are TRBV27 and TRBJ2-3; 8 bases match TRBD2. The CDR3 runs to 16 residues. CDR1 and CDR2 (germline): MNHEY, SMNVEV (reference sequence). The V gene end was trimmed by 4 bases and the J gene end by 8 bases; junction bases not matched to a gene: 14. The CDR3: CASSSSTGTRLATQYF. CDR3 DNA: TGTGCCAGCAGTTCATCTACCGGGACTAGGTTAGCTACGCAGTATTTT.